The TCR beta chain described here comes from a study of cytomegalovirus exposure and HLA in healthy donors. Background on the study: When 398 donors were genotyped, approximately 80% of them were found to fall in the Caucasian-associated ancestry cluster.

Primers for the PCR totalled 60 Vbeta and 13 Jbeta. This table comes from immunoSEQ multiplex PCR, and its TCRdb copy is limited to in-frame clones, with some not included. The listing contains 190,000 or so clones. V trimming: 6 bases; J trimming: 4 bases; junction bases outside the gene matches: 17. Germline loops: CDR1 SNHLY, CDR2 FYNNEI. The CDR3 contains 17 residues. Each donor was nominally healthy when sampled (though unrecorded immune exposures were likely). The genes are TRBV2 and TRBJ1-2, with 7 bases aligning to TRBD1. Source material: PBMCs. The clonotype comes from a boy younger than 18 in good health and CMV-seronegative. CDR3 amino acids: CASSLWDSNRARYGYTF. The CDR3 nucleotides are TGTGCCAGCAGCCTATGGGACAGCAACCGCGCCCGCTATGGCTACACCTTC.